The next 19 T cell receptor beta chains were all read from a single sample in a study of blood T cell repertoires in COVID-19. Assay used: immunoSEQ multiplex PCR; TCRdb lists only in-frame clones, some missing. This table has around 100,000 clones, 85% appearing once. The specimen sequenced was peripheral blood. The origin of the receptors is a man in his forties with acute or convalescent COVID-19.

The CDR3 sequence: CASSRTVYEQYF. CDR3 bases: TGTGCCAGCAGTCGGACAGTCTACGAGCAGTACTTC. The rearrangement joins TRBV5-5 to TRBJ2-7; a possible D gene is TRBD1 (6 bases). Germline V gene data show CDR1 as SGHKS and CDR2 as YYEKEE (reference sequence). V was cut by 5 bases and J by 3 bases, with 9 bases left in between. The CDR3 has 12 residues.

V and J are TRBV2 and TRBJ1-1, with D perhaps matching TRBD1 (5 bases). V was pared by 4 bases and J by 1 base, with 10 bases between. This CDR3 is 14 amino acids long. Germline CDR1 reads SNHLY; CDR2 reads FYNNEI. The CDR3 sequence is CASSARQSNTEAFF. Written as DNA, the CDR3 is TGTGCCAGCAGTGCGAGACAGTCGAACACTGAAGCTTTCTTT.

The chain employs TRBV28 and TRBJ1-3; possible D gene TRBD1, 5 bases. Trimming removed 1 base at V and 0 bases at J, with 7 bases between. Germline-derived CDR1 and CDR2 are MDHEN and SYDVKM. The CDR3 loop spans 15 amino acids. CDR3 loop: CASSLLGGSGNTIYF. As DNA, the CDR3 is TGTGCCAGCAGTTTATTGGGGGGCTCTGGAAACACCATATATTTT.

This chain connects TRBV7-2 to TRBJ1-1; D perhaps matches TRBD1 (6 bases). The CDR3 is 17 amino acids. Germline lookup yields CDR1 SGHTA and CDR2 FQGNSA. Trimming left V 5 bases short and J 1 base short, with 20 bases between. DNA for the CDR3: TGTGCCAGCAGCCCATATTATGGGGGCAGGAAGAACACTGAAGCTTTCTTT. It specifies CASSPYYGGRKNTEAFF.

This chain uses TRBV7-6 with TRBJ2-3; no clear D gene. Germline lookup yields CDR1 SGHVS and CDR2 FNYEAQ. The CDR3 sequence is 13 residues long. Between the trimmed V and J ends, which lost 4 bases and 4 bases, there was a span of 9 bases. DNA for the CDR3: TGTGCCAGCAGCTCTCTCCCCCCAGATACGCAGTATTTT. This encodes CASSSLPPDTQYF. The full variable domain, with the rest looked up from reference TRBV7-6 and TRBJ2-3, is GAGVSQSPRYKVTKRGQDVALRCDPISGHVSLYWYRQALGQGPEFLTYFNYEAQQDKSGLPNDRFSAERPEGSISTLTIQRTEQRDSAMYRCASSSLPPDTQYFGPGTRLTVL.

The J gene is TRBJ2-5, the V gene TRBV2, with 15 bases lining up with TRBD2. This CDR3 contains 14 residues. Trimming removed 8 bases from V and 3 bases from J; junction bases left unmatched: 1. Looked up from germline, CDR1 is SNHLY and CDR2 is FYNNEI. The CDR3 DNA follows: TGTGCCAGCCGGACTAGCGGGGGGGAAGAGACCCAGTACTTC. Its translation: CASRTSGGEETQYF. The full variable domain, its missing parts supplied by reference TRBV2 and TRBJ2-5, is EPEVTQTPSHQVTQMGQEVILRCVPISNHLYFYWYRQILGQKVEFLVSFYNNEISEKSEIFDDQFSVERPDGSNFTLKIRSTKLEDSAMYFCASRTSGGEETQYFGPGTRLLVL.

The chain has TRBV6-5 and TRBJ1-1, with D possibly being TRBD1 (5 bases). The V gene lost 0 bases and the J gene lost 4 bases, with 9 bases spanning the gap. The CDR3 sequence is 14 residues long. The germline V gene has CDR1 MNHEY and CDR2 SVGAGI. CDR3 bases: TGTGCCAGCAGTTACTCGGCGGGGCGCACTGAAGCTTTCTTT. Protein sequence: CASSYSAGRTEAFF.

The genes are TRBV6-5 and TRBJ1-1, with D perhaps TRBD1 (6 bases). CDR1 is MNHEY, CDR2 SVGAGI, per germline. Trimming stripped 6 bases from V and 2 bases from J, with 13 bases between. The CDR3 is 14 amino acids. CDR3 bases: TGTGCCAGCAGAACAGGGAGAAGAAACACTGAAGCTTTCTTT. Its protein is CASRTGRRNTEAFF.

This clone has just a few counts. The genes are TRBV4-2 and TRBJ1-1; TRBD1 agrees at 7 bases. Germline assignment: CDR1 LGHNA and CDR2 YNFKEQ. V lost 4 bases, J lost 3 bases, and 5 bases stayed unmatched. The CDR3 is 14 residues long. The CDR3 loop reads CASSLRQGDTEAFF. In DNA form, the CDR3 reads TGTGCCAGCAGCCTCCGACAGGGAGACACTGAAGCTTTCTTT.

V and J are TRBV24-1 and TRBJ2-7; D not certain. The CDR3 covers 14 residues. Trimming pared 4 bases from V and 5 bases from J, leaving 14 bases between. CDR1 and CDR2 from the germline V gene are KGHDR and SFDVKD. CDR3 sequence reads: CATSEGSLPHEQYF. In nucleotides, the CDR3 is TGTGCCACCAGTGAGGGCTCCCTCCCGCACGAGCAGTACTTC.

This chain connects TRBV10-3 to TRBJ2-4; 9 bases align to TRBD2. The CDR3 extends over 12 amino acids. Germline-derived CDR1 and CDR2 are ENHRY and SYGVKD. Trimming removed 8 bases from V and 5 bases from J; junction bases left unmatched: 1. CDR3 in DNA: TGTGCCATCGGCGGGAGGGAAAACATTCAGTACTTC. It specifies CAIGGRENIQYF.

The V and J genes are TRBV20-1 and TRBJ1-1, with TRBD1 matching 8 bases. Germline lookup yields CDR1 DFQATT and CDR2 SNEGSKA (reference sequence). The CDR3 covers 16 residues. V shed 3 bases and J 5 bases; nucleotides not matched to a gene: 14. The CDR3 loop reads CSASLPFQGAGTEAFF. CDR3 sequence (DNA): TGCAGTGCTAGTCTACCCTTCCAGGGGGCTGGGACTGAAGCTTTCTTT.

This clone was detected once. The chain uses TRBV11-3 and TRBJ2-1; a weak D match, TRBD1 (5 bases). The length of the CDR3 is 16 residues. The ends were cut back, 0 bases at V and 0 bases at J, with 9 bases in the middle. CDR1 and CDR2 (germline): SGHNT, YENEEA. The CDR3 is CASSLDSDSSYNEQFF. In DNA, the CDR3 is TGTGCCAGCAGCTTAGATAGTGACAGCTCCTACAATGAGCAGTTCTTC.

The chain uses TRBV19 and TRBJ2-6; 7 nucleotides agree with TRBD1. This CDR3 spans 19 amino acids. Germline CDR1 LNHDA, CDR2 SQIVND (reference sequence). V gave up 6 bases and J gave up 0 bases; unmatched junction bases: 14. CDR3 in DNA: TGTGCCAGTAGGCCCCCCCCCGGGACAGTCCTCTCTGGGGCCAACGTCCTGACTTTC. Protein sequence: CASRPPPGTVLSGANVLTF.

The chain recombines TRBV6-1 with TRBJ2-5; 10 positions agree with TRBD1. J was trimmed by 7 bases and V by 3 bases; bases with no gene match: 8. This CDR3 comprises 15 residues. Germline CDR1 is MNHNS and CDR2 is SASEGT. This CDR3 reads CASSEADRGHGTQYF. CDR3 in DNA: TGTGCCAGCAGTGAGGCTGACAGGGGGCACGGGACCCAGTACTTC.

A note on this clone: Other DNA sequences of this sample code for an identical CDR3. V and J are TRBV11-2 and TRBJ2-1; 7 bases align to TRBD2. The germline CDR1 and CDR2 sequences are SGHAT and FQNNGV. J gave up 5 bases and V 2 bases, and 6 bases lay outside the gene matches. The CDR3 has 15 amino acids. The CDR3 DNA is TGTGCCAGCAGCTTATCTAGCGGAACTCACAATGAGCAGTTCTTC. Translation: CASSLSSGTHNEQFF.

The CDR3 nucleotides read TGTGCCAGCAGCCACACTAGCGTAAAGCCCCAGCATTTT. Translated: CASSHTSVKPQHF. The chain is built from TRBV6-2 or TRBV6-3 and TRBJ1-5; the D is unclear. The CDR3 contains 13 residues. V lost 6 bases, J lost 8 bases, and 14 bases lay in between. CDR1 and CDR2 (germline): MNHEY, SVGEGT.

V and J are TRBV3-1 (or the pseudogene TRBV3-2) and TRBJ1-4, with a tentative D call TRBD1 (6 bases). V lost 1 base and J 11 bases, leaving 8 bases between the germline ends. This CDR3 contains 12 residues. Germline V gene sequence: CDR1 LGHDT, CDR2 YNNKEL (reference sequence). CDR3 region: CASSQGTDKLFF. The CDR3 DNA reads as TGTGCCAGCAGCCAAGGGACAGACAAACTGTTTTTT.

The chain carries TRBV28 and TRBJ2-1; the D is unclear. The CDR3 covers 16 residues. V was clipped by 4 bases and J by 5 bases, with 18 bases between them. Per the germline V gene, CDR1 is MDHEN and CDR2 is SYDVKM. The chain's CDR3 is CASSWFRSGKDNEQFF. The CDR3 coding sequence is TGTGCCAGCAGTTGGTTTCGGTCAGGAAAGGACAATGAGCAGTTCTTC. The variable domain in full, with the rest retrieved from reference TRBV28 and TRBJ2-1, is DVKVTQSSRYLVKRTGEKVFLECVQDMDHENMFWYRQDPGLGLRLIYFSYDVKMKEKGDIPEGYSVSREKKERFSLILESASTNQTSMYLCASSWFRSGKDNEQFFGPGTRLTVL.